A selection of T cell receptor beta chains follows, all from one sample in a study of blood T cells in healthy people across ages. Each CDR3 protein is one row after TCRdb ran MiXCR on the 5' RACE reads. The table shows hundreds of thousands of distinct CDR3 sequences, with nearly 25% occurring only once. These data were likewise used in another study, on T cells of mothers and their children.

Sequencing input: blood. Source of these receptors: a boy between 10 and 17 years old in good health. Both conserved end residues are trimmed from each CDR3. Size is stated for part of the rows, as once, few or many counts, or as a class when the clone is expanded.

clone_size v_call cdr3_aa
NA TRBV4-2 VSSALGSYNEQF
NA TRBV7-3 ASSLKGRWGNQPQH
NA TRBV29-1 SVAGPSHYEQY
NA TRBV27 ASSPLGRVNEQF
NA TRBV28 ASSVPSGEKLF
many TRBV29-1 SALTSGLTDRYNEQF
many TRBV20-1 SALQWVGYYEQY
many TRBV11-1 ASSDGTGLTSYGYT
NA TRBV30 AWRLTSGVETQY
few TRBV28 ASSLWQGYEQY
few TRBV29-1 SVDPTGVQETQY
few TRBV6-1 ASSPAVGAYSYEQY
few TRBV19 ASSIMGQGAGEQY
few TRBV27 ASTRTGYDYGYT
NA TRBV6-1 ASSEHRPSKNEQF
few TRBV6-1 ASSEWGRPQPQH
few TRBV28 ASRPGQGGFWANEKLF
many TRBV6-1 ASRPIGGHTEAF
few TRBV12-3/TRBV12-4 ASSLAYGGGSYNEQF
few TRBV20-1 SARVGGTAHEQY
NA TRBV12-3/TRBV12-4 ASSLGVRGYGYT
few TRBV12-3/TRBV12-4 ASNIRDRGAEAF
few TRBV20-1 SARNRFTATNEKLF
NA TRBV4-1 ASSQEGSQTQY
NA TRBV7-2 ASSFRQGPNYGYT
NA TRBV10-3 AISEPGRGFSYEQY
few TRBV7-9 ASRVGQGSYNEQF
NA TRBV4-2 ASSPVLWDRGLFEQY
few TRBV20-1 SAEQGGGTEAF
few TRBV7-3 ASSLDREVTEQF
few TRBV4-3 ASSHQTEDTQY
NA TRBV7-2 ASSLALGRNNEQL
few TRBV20-1 SARDYIGNRYT
few TRBV3-1 ASSPGIGYGYT
NA TRBV7-9 ASSSPLGGGGVNTEAF
many TRBV7-2 ASSFGTRETQY
NA TRBV5-1 ASSQDAYRNSPLH
NA TRBV15 ATSMDRDNEQY
few TRBV6-1 ASSEGRQTYEQY
few TRBV5-1 ASSVTSGREHEQF
NA TRBV28 ASRNMGVSYEQY
few TRBV29-1 SVELGVNTEAF
few TRBV7-2 ASSPRRNEQF
NA TRBV19 ASRVGKGTEAF
few TRBV6-2/TRBV6-3 ASSYSIGTDIFTGELF
few TRBV19 ASSGPSGDLNTEAF
few TRBV6-6 ASSYGGGAELYEQY
few TRBV3-1 ASSQAGYQETQY
NA TRBV10-3 AISERGGEDNEQF
few TRBV18 ASSLDRGDYGYT
NA TRBV27 ACLGGGAGDTQY
few TRBV20-1 SARPSQGNEQF
NA TRBV7-2 ASSPTSHTDTQY
NA TRBV7-3 ASSLRAGGSEQF
NA TRBV7-8 ASSLERNQPQH